A single sample is the source of the 30 T cell receptor beta chains below, sequenced in a study of vaccination and CD4 T cells after COVID-19. The Oncomine TCR Beta short-read assay sequenced DNA from cultured CD4+ T cells. TCRdb passed the PCR reads through MiXCR, listing each CDR3 protein once. In the table there are almost 15,000 distinct CDR3 sequences, roughly 22% of which are singletons. Their specific antigens are unknown. Noted treatment: 10-day PBMC culture with coronavirus spike peptide pools or control peptides (ViraFEST assay). The sample was CD4+ T cells from blood, cultured in vitro, taken before SARS-CoV-2 vaccination. These receptors all stem from a human donor who received a COVID-19 vaccine.

The sample holds a few counts of this clonotype. The rearrangement joins TRBV6-5 to TRBJ1-2; 8 nucleotides agree with TRBD1. CDR3 length equals 15 residues. The germline V gene has CDR1 MNHEY and CDR2 SVGAGI. J was trimmed by 2 bases and V by 2 bases; bases with no gene match: 4. CDR3 sequence (DNA): TGTGCCAGCAGTTACCCTGACAGGGGAAACTATGGCTACACCTTC. Translation gives CASSYPDRGNYGYTF.

This clonotype was seen more than once but under ten times. The chain employs TRBV19 and TRBJ1-5; TRBD1 agrees at 11 bases. The CDR3 length is 15 residues. J gave up 6 bases and V 5 bases, and 6 bases lay outside the gene matches. Germline CDR1 reads LNHDA; CDR2 reads SQIVND (reference sequence). This chain's CDR3 is CASSWTGGAGQPQHF. The CDR3 DNA follows: TGTGCCAGTAGTTGGACAGGGGGCGCAGGTCAGCCCCAGCATTTT.

The chain recombines TRBV4-2 with TRBJ1-6; D ambiguous. The CDR3 covers 16 residues. Between the trimmed V and J ends, which lost 1 base and 7 bases, there was a span of 14 bases. Germline lookup yields CDR1 LGHNA and CDR2 YNFKEQ. CDR3 bases: TGTGCCAGCAGCCAAGTAGGCAGAAGCGCGAATTCACCCCTCCACTTT. This encodes CASSQVGRSANSPLHF.

This clonotype was observed a few times. This chain uses TRBV9 with TRBJ1-2; the match to TRBD1 covers 9 bases. CDR1 SGDLS and CDR2 YYNGEE come from the germline V gene. The CDR3 runs 16 residues. V lost 0 bases to trimming and J lost 6 bases; unmatched junction nucleotides: 9. The CDR3, as DNA: TGTGCCAGCAGCGTAGGGATAACGGGACAGGGACATGGCTACACCTTC. Amino acids: CASSVGITGQGHGYTF.

In its sample, this clonotype was seen a few times. The V gene is TRBV10-2, the J gene TRBJ2-7, with TRBD1 identical over 7 bases. The CDR3 consists of 15 residues. Trimming cost V 9 bases and J 4 bases; bases outside gene matches: 15. The germline V gene has CDR1 WSHSY and CDR2 SAAADI. CDR3 in DNA: TGCGCCAGGAGGGAACAGGGGATTACGGGATACGAGCAGTACTTC. It yields the protein CARREQGITGYEQYF.

This chain joins TRBV11-2 and TRBJ2-1; weak D call: TRBD1 (6 bases). This CDR3 has 13 residues. Looked up from germline, CDR1 is SGHAT and CDR2 is FQNNGV. Trimming shortened V by 5 bases and J by 8 bases, and 13 bases separated the two germline ends. The CDR3 sequence is CASSKPTGYEQFF. The DNA of the CDR3 is TGTGCCAGCAGCAAACCGACAGGTTATGAGCAGTTCTTC.

The genes are TRBV10-1 and TRBJ2-2; TRBD1 aligns across 10 bases. Trimming removed 5 bases from V and 7 bases from J; junction bases left unmatched: 7. Germline V gene sequence: CDR1 WNHNN, CDR2 SYGVQD (reference sequence). CDR3 length: 15 amino acids. The CDR3 sequence is CASSPGTGEGGELFF. Here the CDR3 DNA reads TGCGCCAGCAGTCCCGGGACAGGGGAAGGCGGGGAGCTGTTTTTT.

By share, this clonotype ranks as medium-sized. CDR3 DNA sequence: TGTGCCAGCAGCTTAGTAGGCAGGGCGGTTTATGGCTACACCTTC. Residues: CASSLVGRAVYGYTF. The chain combines TRBV7-9 with TRBJ1-2; a weak D match, TRBD1 (5 bases). The CDR3 consists of 15 residues. Germline loops: CDR1 SEHNR, CDR2 FQNEAQ (reference sequence). Trimming pared 1 base from V and 5 bases from J, leaving 14 bases between. The variable domain in full, with the rest retrieved from reference TRBV7-9 and TRBJ1-2, is DTGVSQNPRHKITKRGQNVTFRCDPISEHNRLYWYRQTLGQGPEFLTYFQNEAQLEKSRLLSDRFSAERPKGSFSTLEIQRTEQGDSAMYLCASSLVGRAVYGYTFGSGTRLTVV.

The table lists this clonotype with a few counts. The CDR3 DNA is TGTGCCAGCAGCCATCGAGAGGGAGACACCATATATTTT. This gives the protein CASSHREGDTIYF. This chain connects TRBV4-2 to TRBJ1-3; D is ambiguous. Germline CDR1 reads LGHNA; CDR2 reads YNFKEQ. The CDR3 is 13 residues long. The V and J ends lost 3 bases and 8 bases respectively, with 11 bases between them.

This clonotype is termed medium-sized. The V gene is TRBV21-1, the J gene TRBJ1-5; the DNA was not compared with TRBD1, the D call given in the table. TRBV21-1 corresponds to a pseudogene. The CDR3 covers 15 residues. CDR3 loop: CASSKGARGNQPQHF. CDR3 in DNA: TGTGCCAGCAGCAAAGGGGCACGGGGGAACCAGCCCCAGCATTTT.

This sequence joins TRBV6-1 and TRBJ1-3, with D unresolved. Between the trimmed V and J ends, which lost 4 bases and 8 bases, there was a span of 21 bases. The CDR3 sequence is 16 residues long. Germline CDR1 and CDR2: MNHNS and SASEGT. The CDR3 loop is CASSASRTSIVDTIYF. In nucleotides, the CDR3 is TGTGCCAGCAGTGCCTCCCGGACTTCTATCGTTGACACCATATATTTT.

This clonotype was counted between two and nine times. V and J are TRBV24-1 and TRBJ2-1, with D perhaps TRBD1 (6 bases). The CDR3 length is 14 residues. Germline V gene lookup returns CDR1 KGHDR and CDR2 SFDVKD. V was pared by 0 bases and J by 6 bases, with 8 bases between. The CDR3 reads CATSDLDRFNEQFF. The CDR3 nucleotides read TGTGCCACCAGTGATTTGGACAGGTTCAATGAGCAGTTCTTC.

The rearrangement joins TRBV20-1 to TRBJ2-5; 7 bases fit TRBD1. The CDR3 has 13 amino acids. The ends lost 6 bases at V and 4 bases at J; junction bases unmatched: 8. Looked up from germline, CDR1 is DFQATT and CDR2 is SNEGSKA (reference sequence). The CDR3 reads CSARPTGRETQYF. The CDR3 nucleotides read TGCAGTGCGAGACCGACAGGGCGAGAGACCCAGTACTTC.

This clonotype has only a few counts. The V gene is TRBV11-2, the J gene TRBJ1-2; tentative D call: TRBD1 (6 bases). The V end was cut by 4 bases, the J end by 4 bases, with 16 bases between. The CDR3 sequence is 15 residues long. Germline CDR1 SGHAT, CDR2 FQNNGV. The CDR3 nucleotides are TGTGCCAGCAGCTCCGGCCGGGGCAGGGGCTATGGCTACACCTTC. It is translated as CASSSGRGRGYGYTF.

This clonotype was counted only a few times. The V gene is TRBV7-2, the J gene TRBJ2-3; 7 bases are shared with TRBD2. CDR1 SGHTA and CDR2 FQGNSA come from the germline V gene. The junction had 8 bases not matched to a gene; V was cut back by 6 bases and J by 2 bases. CDR3 length: 15 residues. The CDR3 nucleotides read TGTGCCAGCAGACACCCGGGGGGTCTCACAGATACGCAGTATTTT. It codes for CASRHPGGLTDTQYF.

The V gene is TRBV7-9, the J gene TRBJ1-2; D perhaps matches TRBD1 (6 bases). Germline assignment: CDR1 SEHNR and CDR2 FQNEAQ (reference sequence). V gave up 5 bases and J gave up 4 bases, with 11 bases separating them. The CDR3 contains 13 residues. CDR3 nucleotides: TGTGCCAGCAGCCAGACAGGACCCTATGGCTACACCTTC. It translates to CASSQTGPYGYTF.

This clonotype was found a few times. J is TRBJ2-7 and V is TRBV7-3, with 8 bases matching TRBD1. Germline lookup yields CDR1 SGHTA and CDR2 FQGTGA. The length of the CDR3 is 16 residues. The J segment lost 7 bases and the V segment lost 1 base, leaving 12 bases of the junction unmatched. The CDR3 region has the DNA TGTGCCAGCAGCTTAATCAGGGGGCCGTCGGTAGGGGAGCAGTACTTC. Translated, it gives CASSLIRGPSVGEQYF.

The rearrangement joins TRBV7-2 to TRBJ2-2, with 9 bases that match TRBD1. The CDR3 length is 16 residues. With 3 bases clipped from V and 3 bases from J, the junction kept 5 bases outside the gene matches. Germline assignment: CDR1 SGHTA and CDR2 FQGNSA. CDR3 region: CASSFTGGYDTGELFF. DNA of the CDR3: TGTGCCAGCAGCTTTACAGGGGGCTATGACACCGGGGAGCTGTTTTTT. Based on the CDR3 plus reference TRBV7-2 and TRBJ2-2, the full variable domain is GAGVSQSPSNKVTEKGKDVELRCDPISGHTALYWYRQSLGQGLEFLIYFQGNSAPDKSGLPSDRFSAERTGGSVSTLTIQRTQQEDSAVYLCASSFTGGYDTGELFFGEGSRLTVL.

The V call is TRBV6-1, the J call TRBJ2-2; possibly TRBD1 or TRBD2 for D (5 bases each). The ends were cut back, 8 bases at V and 13 bases at J, with 14 bases in the middle. Germline CDR1 reads MNHNS; CDR2 reads SASEGT. The CDR3 spans 11 residues. The CDR3 DNA sequence: TGTGCCAGCCATGAGAGGGGAAGGCTGTTTTTT. Its protein product is CASHERGRLFF.

The J gene is TRBJ2-7, the V gene TRBV14, with unresolved D. The CDR3 length is 13 residues. The V and J ends lost 0 bases and 3 bases respectively, with 6 bases between them. Germline CDR1 reads SGHDN; CDR2 reads FVKESK. The CDR3 is CASSQERIYEQYF. The CDR3 DNA follows: TGTGCCAGCAGCCAAGAGCGGATCTACGAGCAGTACTTC.

A few counts support this clonotype. CDR3: CASTVDRASLGGYTF. Written as DNA, the CDR3 is TGTGCCAGCACCGTAGACAGGGCCTCCCTTGGGGGCTACACCTTC. V usage is TRBV12-3 or TRBV12-4 and J usage is TRBJ1-2; 7 nucleotides agree with TRBD1. The CDR3 has 15 residues. Losses at the gene ends were 7 bases for V and 8 bases for J; bases not matched to a gene: 16.

This clonotype is labeled as medium-sized. The chain has TRBV6-1 and TRBJ2-2; no clear D gene. This CDR3 comprises 13 residues. The germline CDR1 and CDR2 sequences are MNHNS and SASEGT. V lost 4 bases, J lost 1 base, and 4 bases lay in between. The CDR3 sequence: CASSVGNTGELFF. CDR3 nucleotides: TGTGCCAGCAGTGTTGGGAACACCGGGGAGCTGTTTTTT.

The chain is built from TRBV7-2 and TRBJ2-3; 8 bases are shared with TRBD2. The CDR3 has 17 residues. V lost 2 bases to trimming and J lost 0 bases; unmatched junction nucleotides: 7. Per germline, CDR1 SGHTA and CDR2 FQGNSA. For the CDR3, the DNA is TGTGCCAGCAGCTTATTGAGCGGGGGAGGTAGCACAGATACGCAGTATTTT. Protein product: CASSLLSGGGSTDTQYF.

The chain employs TRBV11-2 and TRBJ2-5, with D possibly being TRBD2 (5 bases). There are 17 residues in the CDR3. Trimming took off 3 bases at V and 4 bases at J, with 21 bases between the two ends. Looked up from germline, CDR1 is SGHAT and CDR2 is FQNNGV. The CDR3 is CASSFEAYLARIETQYF. DNA of the CDR3: TGTGCCAGCAGCTTTGAGGCCTATCTAGCCCGCATAGAGACCCAGTACTTC. The variable domain in full, completed from reference TRBV11-2 and TRBJ2-5, reads EAGVAQSPRYKIIEKRQSVAFWCNPISGHATLYWYQQILGQGPKLLIQFQNNGVVDDSQLPKDRFSAERLKGVDSTLKIQPAKLEDSAVYLCASSFEAYLARIETQYFGPGTRLLVL.

This chain connects TRBV27 to TRBJ1-6, with D perhaps matching TRBD1 (6 bases). The CDR3 runs to 18 residues. Germline V gene data show CDR1 as MNHEY and CDR2 as SMNVEV (reference sequence). The V gene lost 6 bases and the J gene lost 0 bases, with 18 bases spanning the gap. CDR3 sequence: CASSWKGGGSSYNSPLHF. The CDR3 DNA reads TGTGCCAGCAGCTGGAAAGGAGGGGGGAGCTCCTATAATTCACCCCTCCACTTT.

The chain links TRBV11-3 to TRBJ1-1; no definite D call. The CDR3 covers 15 residues. V lost 5 bases to trimming and J lost 1 base, with 14 bases between them. CDR1 and CDR2 (germline): SGHNT, YENEEA. The CDR3, as DNA: TGTGCCAGCAGCCCCTTGGGCGGATCGAACACTGAAGCTTTCTTT. Translated: CASSPLGGSNTEAFF. The entire variable domain, with the rest obtained from reference TRBV11-3 and TRBJ1-1, is as follows: EAGVVQSPRYKIIEKKQPVAFWCNPISGHNTLYWYLQNLGQGPELLIRYENEEAVDDSQLPKDRFSAERLKGVDSTLKIQPAELGDSAVYLCASSPLGGSNTEAFFGQGTRLTVV.

This clonotype has only a few counts. J is TRBJ1-5 and V is TRBV20-1; TRBD1 aligns across 7 bases. Unmatched junction bases numbered 6, after V lost 6 bases and J lost 4 bases. In germline, CDR1 is DFQATT, CDR2 SNEGSKA (reference sequence). The CDR3 extends over 13 amino acids. CDR3 protein: CSAQTGINQPQHF. In nucleotides, the CDR3 is TGCAGTGCGCAGACAGGGATTAATCAGCCCCAGCATTTT.

This clonotype occurred a few times. The gene calls are TRBV20-1 and TRBJ1-4, with 7 bases that match TRBD1. The CDR3 has 14 residues. Germline V lookup: CDR1 DFQATT, CDR2 SNEGSKA (reference sequence). V trimming: 2 bases; J trimming: 6 bases; junction bases outside the gene matches: 6. CDR3: CSARLTGFDEKLFF. The DNA for the CDR3 is TGCAGTGCTAGATTGACAGGGTTCGATGAAAAACTGTTTTTT.

Notes on this clonotype: A much larger clone differs from this one at a single base, so this may be a read error. The rearrangement joins TRBV7-2 to TRBJ2-7; 7 positions agree with TRBD2. This CDR3 is 15 amino acids long. The germline gives CDR1 SGHTA, CDR2 FQGNSA. As DNA, the CDR3 is TGTGCCAGCAGCTCTCGGACGGGGGGAATATACGAGCTGTACTTC. It is translated as CASSSRTGGIYELYF. Filled out from reference TRBV7-2 and TRBJ2-7, the complete variable domain reads GAGVSQSPSNKVTEKGKDVELRCDPISGHTALYWYRQSLGQGLEFLIYFQGNSAPDKSGLPSDRFSAERTGGSVSTLTIQRTQQEDSAVYLCASSSRTGGIYELYFGPGTRLTVT.

The chain combines TRBV10-3 with TRBJ1-1; D perhaps matches TRBD1 (5 bases). CDR3 length: 15 residues. Between the trimmed V and J ends, which lost 0 bases and 4 bases, there was a span of 12 bases. Germline CDR1 ENHRY, CDR2 SYGVKD. CDR3 amino acids: CAISESGGLLTEAFF. CDR3 in DNA: TGTGCCATCAGTGAGTCGGGGGGTCTGCTCACTGAAGCTTTCTTT.